One and the same sample provided the 10 T cell receptor beta chains below, sequenced in a study of early T cells in non-severe SARS-CoV-2 infection. From the 5' RACE reads, TCRdb called clonotypes with MiXCR, one entry per CDR3 protein. The data show around 81,000 distinct CDR3 sequences, 11% to 15% seen once. The sequencing input was whole blood. These receptors were taken from an adult who was a healthcare worker with PCR-confirmed SARS-CoV-2 infection or an uninfected control (not recorded which).

This clonotype was counted many times. The chain couples TRBV25-1 to TRBJ2-1, with D tentatively TRBD1 (6 bases). This CDR3 spans 15 amino acids. Trimming took off 2 bases at V and 4 bases at J, with 12 bases between the two ends. Looked up from germline, CDR1 is MGHDK and CDR2 is SYGVNS. CDR3 region: CASSEQGRRYNEQFF. The CDR3 coding sequence is TGTGCCAGCAGTGAACAGGGGCGACGTTACAATGAGCAGTTCTTC.

This chain links TRBV7-6 with TRBJ1-2; 7 bases match TRBD1. The CDR3 covers 14 residues. Germline CDR1 SGHVS, CDR2 FNYEAQ. V shed 1 base, J shed 4 bases, and the junction held 3 bases outside the gene matches. As DNA, the CDR3 is TGTGCCAGCAGCTTAGGAACAGGGGTCTATGGCTACACCTTC. Protein product: CASSLGTGVYGYTF.

This clonotype was seen only a few times. The chain couples TRBV4-1 to TRBJ1-5; 9 nucleotides align to TRBD1. In germline, CDR1 is MGHRA, CDR2 YSYEKL. Trimming removed 0 bases from V and 6 bases from J; junction bases left unmatched: 3. The CDR3 runs 15 residues. The CDR3 coding sequence is TGCGCCAGCAGCCAAGAACAGGGGGCATTTCAGCCCCAGCATTTT. Translated, it gives CASSQEQGAFQPQHF.

This clonotype appeared many times. CDR3 region: CASSPTGSGANVLTF. The DNA for the CDR3 is TGTGCCAGCTCACCGACAGGGTCTGGGGCCAACGTCCTGACTTTC. V gene TRBV18 combines with J gene TRBJ2-6, with TRBD1 matching over 7 bases. Germline V CDR1 and CDR2: KGHSH, LQKENI. With V trimmed by 3 bases and J by 1 base, 0 bases remained unmatched. The CDR3 consists of 15 residues.

This clonotype has a count of ten or more. V and J are TRBV28 and TRBJ2-7; 9 bases map to TRBD1. Looked up from germline, CDR1 is MDHEN and CDR2 is SYDVKM. Trimming removed 5 bases from V and 4 bases from J; junction bases left unmatched: 9. The CDR3 is 15 residues long. CDR3 bases: TGTGCCAGCAGTCCAGCCGGGACAGGGAATTACGAGCAGTACTTC. Its protein is CASSPAGTGNYEQYF.

This clonotype was picked up a small number of times. This chain links TRBV27 with TRBJ2-3; 10 bases are shared with TRBD2. From germline, CDR1 is MNHEY and CDR2 SMNVEV (reference sequence). Trimming cost V 6 bases and J 7 bases; bases outside gene matches: 10. The CDR3 totals 15 residues. The CDR3 is CASRGPSGGTYTQYF. The CDR3 DNA sequence: TGTGCCAGCAGGGGCCCTAGCGGGGGTACCTATACGCAGTATTTT.

This clonotype was detected a few times. The rearrangement links TRBV27 to TRBJ2-7; 8 bases fit TRBD1. V lost 3 bases and J lost 4; bases outside the gene matches: 5. The CDR3 covers 14 residues. In germline, CDR1 is MNHEY, CDR2 SMNVEV (reference sequence). CDR3 region: CASSLRTGKYEQYF. DNA for the CDR3: TGTGCCAGCAGTTTGAGGACAGGGAAATACGAGCAGTACTTC.

The table lists this clonotype with a few counts. This chain joins TRBV20-1 and TRBJ2-7; D might be TRBD2 (6 bases). Looked up from germline, CDR1 is DFQATT and CDR2 is SNEGSKA (reference sequence). Between the trimmed V and J ends, which lost 3 bases and 4 bases, there was a span of 10 bases. This CDR3 contains 12 residues. As DNA, the CDR3 is TGCAGTGCTAGGGTAGCGGTTTACGAGCAGTACTTC. Its protein product is CSARVAVYEQYF.

This clonotype came up many times. Germline and junction disagree at one end, which may indicate a read error. V usage is TRBV12-3 or TRBV12-4 and J usage is TRBJ2-3; 10 bases map to TRBD2. There are 14 residues in the CDR3. The CDR3 is CASSLAGDPYTQYF. Written as DNA, the CDR3 is TGTGCCAGCAGTCTAGCGGGGGACCCCTATACGCAGTATTTT.

This clonotype was seen more than once but under ten times. The chain recombines TRBV29-1 with TRBJ2-1; no firm D call. The CDR3 is 13 residues long. V lost 3 bases, J lost 0 bases, and 6 bases lay in between. Germline V lookup: CDR1 SQVTM, CDR2 ANQGSEA. This CDR3 reads CSVDRSSYNEQFF. In DNA form, the CDR3 reads TGCAGCGTTGACAGAAGCTCCTACAATGAGCAGTTCTTC.